One sample yielded the 20 T cell receptor beta chains listed below, sequenced in a study of shared clonotypes between healthy human individuals. It was CD45RO-negative cells, positively selected for CCR7, that made up naive CD8 cells, with terminally differentiated effector memory CD45RA+ cells excluded. Here immunoSEQ multiplex PCR was the method, and the copy in TCRdb shows in-frame clones only, minus some. In the table there are millions of clones, roughly 95% of which are singletons. The sequencing input was naive CD8+ T cells sorted from blood. These receptors all stem from a man aged 18 to 29 in good health.

The chain is built from TRBV4-1 and TRBJ2-7; D remains unclear. Between the trimmed V and J ends, which lost 5 bases and 3 bases, there was a span of 14 bases. The germline CDR1 and CDR2 sequences are MGHRA and YSYEKL. The CDR3 has 14 amino acids. Here the CDR3 reads CASSESESFYEQYF. The DNA of the CDR3 is TGCGCCAGCAGCGAAAGTGAGTCATTCTACGAGCAGTACTTC.

This sequence joins TRBV11-2 and TRBJ2-1; tentative D call: TRBD2 (5 bases). Germline CDR1 and CDR2: SGHAT and FQNNGV. The CDR3 has 16 amino acids. V lost 3 bases, J lost 2 bases, and 14 bases lay in between. The CDR3 nucleotides are TGTGCCAGCAGCTTGGAAACTAGACTACCCTACAATGAGCAGTTCTTC. It is translated as CASSLETRLPYNEQFF. Using reference TRBV11-2 and TRBJ2-1 for the parts outside the CDR3, the full variable domain is EAGVAQSPRYKIIEKRQSVAFWCNPISGHATLYWYQQILGQGPKLLIQFQNNGVVDDSQLPKDRFSAERLKGVDSTLKIQPAKLEDSAVYLCASSLETRLPYNEQFFGPGTRLTVL.

In this sample, this clone turned up a few times. The chain is built from TRBV5-6 and TRBJ2-3, with D hard to call. The V gene's germline CDR1 is SGHDT and CDR2 YYEEEE. This CDR3 region has 14 residues. V lost 0 bases to trimming and J lost 1 base, with 6 bases between them. CDR3 bases: TGTGCCAGCAGCTTGGACGGACGCACAGATACGCAGTATTTT. Protein product: CASSLDGRTDTQYF.

The gene calls are TRBV2 and TRBJ2-5; 12 bases align to TRBD1. CDR1 and CDR2 from the germline V gene are SNHLY and FYNNEI. V lost 9 bases and J lost 3; bases outside the gene matches: 26. This CDR3 has 21 residues. CDR3 in amino acids: CARGTRDRGLGGVLAEETQYF. For the CDR3, the DNA is TGTGCCAGAGGGACCCGGGACAGGGGGCTTGGCGGTGTTTTGGCCGAAGAGACCCAGTACTTC.

The J gene is TRBJ2-7, the V gene TRBV28; no clear D. CDR1 is MDHEN, CDR2 SYDVKM, per germline. The V end was cut by 4 bases, the J end by 6 bases, with 19 bases between. CDR3 length: 15 residues. CDR3 amino acids: CASSSPHLVAAEQYF. CDR3 in DNA: TGTGCCAGCAGTTCTCCGCACCTGGTGGCGGCCGAGCAGTACTTC. The full variable domain, in which reference TRBV28 and TRBJ2-7 provide the parts outside the CDR3, is DVKVTQSSRYLVKRTGEKVFLECVQDMDHENMFWYRQDPGLGLRLIYFSYDVKMKEKGDIPEGYSVSREKKERFSLILESASTNQTSMYLCASSSPHLVAAEQYFGPGTRLTVT.

V gene TRBV7-9 combines with J gene TRBJ1-2, with 10 bases lining up with TRBD1. The junction had 7 bases not matched to a gene; V was cut back by 0 bases and J by 3 bases. The CDR3 is 17 residues long. The germline gives CDR1 SEHNR, CDR2 FQNEAQ (reference sequence). CDR3 nucleotides: TGTGCCAGCAGCTTAGCGTTCCCCGGACAGGGGGACTATGGCTACACCTTC. Its translation: CASSLAFPGQGDYGYTF.

This chain links TRBV29-1 with TRBJ2-7; D not certain. Trimming took 2 bases from V and 4 from J, leaving 9 bases between them. Looked up from germline, CDR1 is SQVTM and CDR2 is ANQGSEA. This CDR3 contains 12 residues. CDR3 region: CSVEFSGYEQYF. CDR3 bases: TGCAGCGTTGAATTTTCCGGTTACGAGCAGTACTTC.

This chain uses TRBV7-9 with TRBJ1-4, with 7 positions matching TRBD1. The CDR3 consists of 17 residues. Germline-derived CDR1 and CDR2 are SEHNR and FQNEAQ (reference sequence). V gave up 1 base and J gave up 6 bases; unmatched junction bases: 11. The CDR3 here is CASSLVSWTGYDEKLFF. The CDR3, as DNA: TGTGCCAGCAGCTTAGTTTCATGGACAGGTTACGATGAAAAACTGTTTTTT.

This clone was recorded once. The chain has TRBV11-2 and TRBJ2-3; 8 bases map to TRBD2. The CDR3 totals 16 residues. Germline-derived CDR1 and CDR2 are SGHAT and FQNNGV. Trimming at V came to 5 bases and at J to 7 bases, leaving 14 bases not matched to a gene. As DNA, the CDR3 is TGTGCCAGCAGCCCCTGGGAGGCGGGGGGCGCAAATACGCAGTATTTT. This encodes CASSPWEAGGANTQYF. Combining the CDR3 with reference TRBV11-2 and TRBJ2-3 gives the whole variable domain EAGVAQSPRYKIIEKRQSVAFWCNPISGHATLYWYQQILGQGPKLLIQFQNNGVVDDSQLPKDRFSAERLKGVDSTLKIQPAKLEDSAVYLCASSPWEAGGANTQYFGPGTRLTVL.

The gene calls are TRBV6-6 and TRBJ2-3; the D gene is possibly TRBD2 (6 bases). The CDR3 runs 16 residues. Deletions cut 0 bases from V and 1 base from J, with 11 bases between. CDR1 and CDR2 (germline): MNHNY, SVGAGI (reference sequence). CDR3 bases: TGTGCCAGCAGTTACTCAGCGGGCACGGGCACAGATACGCAGTATTTT. It specifies CASSYSAGTGTDTQYF.

CDR3 DNA: TGTGCCAGCAGGTCGGGACAGGGGTATACTGAAGCTTTCTTT. This gives the protein CASRSGQGYTEAFF. The genes are TRBV2 and TRBJ1-1; 10 nucleotides line up with TRBD1. This CDR3 spans 14 amino acids. Germline CDR1 is SNHLY and CDR2 is FYNNEI. The V and J ends lost 6 bases and 5 bases, in that order; junction bases with no gene match: 6.

The chain combines TRBV4-1 with TRBJ2-1, with D perhaps matching TRBD1 (6 bases). Per the germline V gene, CDR1 is MGHRA and CDR2 is YSYEKL. Trimming took off 5 bases at V and 2 bases at J, with 13 bases between the two ends. The CDR3 runs 15 residues. CDR3 DNA sequence: TGCGCCAGCAGCTACCCAGGGGCTACCTACAATGAGCAGTTCTTC. It yields the protein CASSYPGATYNEQFF.

This clone has only one observation. The rearrangement joins TRBV6-4 to TRBJ1-3, with TRBD1 matching over 7 bases. The CDR3 covers 13 residues. Trimming cost V 8 bases and J 4 bases; bases outside gene matches: 5. Germline V gene lookup returns CDR1 MRHNA and CDR2 SNTAGT. CDR3 in amino acids: CASPRGLGNTIYF. The CDR3 DNA reads TGTGCCAGCCCGAGGGGGCTCGGAAACACCATATATTTT.

The rearrangement links TRBV6-6 to TRBJ1-1, with 8 nucleotides matching TRBD1. CDR3 length: 14 amino acids. V lost 6 bases and J lost 6; bases outside the gene matches: 9. Looked up from germline, CDR1 is MNHNY and CDR2 is SVGAGI (reference sequence). The CDR3 sequence is CASRKGPTGAEAFF. The CDR3 nucleotides are TGTGCCAGCAGAAAGGGACCGACAGGGGCTGAAGCTTTCTTT.

The chain is built from TRBV11-2 and TRBJ2-5, with unresolved D. V lost 4 bases and J 5 bases, leaving 11 bases between the germline ends. This CDR3 comprises 13 residues. Per the germline V gene, CDR1 is SGHAT and CDR2 is FQNNGV. In nucleotides, the CDR3 is TGTGCCAGCAGCTCCGCCCCTTGGGAGACCCAGTACTTC. Encoded protein: CASSSAPWETQYF.

This chain links TRBV5-4 with TRBJ1-1; D remains unclear. V dropped 3 bases and J dropped 7 bases, with 10 bases sitting between them. Germline values: CDR1 SGHNT, CDR2 YYREEE (reference sequence). The CDR3 contains 12 residues. The CDR3 loop reads CASSYSGFEAFF. The CDR3 nucleotides read TGTGCCAGCAGCTACAGTGGGTTTGAAGCTTTCTTT.

This sequence joins TRBV10-1 and TRBJ1-5; D uncertain. Germline V gives CDR1 WNHNN, CDR2 SYGVQD (reference sequence). Trimming stripped 6 bases from V and 0 bases from J, with 15 bases between. The CDR3 sequence is 16 residues long. CDR3 region: CASRDPDNYSNQPQHF. The CDR3 coding sequence is TGCGCCAGCAGAGATCCTGACAACTATAGCAATCAGCCCCAGCATTTT.

The rearrangement uses TRBV6-1 and TRBJ1-1, with 7 bases identical to TRBD1. Per germline, CDR1 MNHNS and CDR2 SASEGT. After removal of 7 bases from V and 0 bases from J, the junction contained 2 bases not matched to a gene. The CDR3 loop spans 13 amino acids. CDR3 residues: CASTGTVNTEAFF. The CDR3 DNA is TGTGCCAGCACCGGGACAGTGAACACTGAAGCTTTCTTT.

The V gene is TRBV13, the J gene TRBJ2-5, with TRBD2 identical over 12 bases. This CDR3 is built from 15 residues. The trim removed 7 bases at V and 6 bases at J, leaving 9 bases unmatched. From germline, CDR1 is PRHDT and CDR2 FYEKMQ (reference sequence). CDR3 nucleotide sequence: TGTGCCAGCACCCTAGCGGGGGGGCCGGTAAAGACCCAGTACTTC. Protein sequence: CASTLAGGPVKTQYF.

This chain uses TRBV15 with TRBJ1-1; D unresolved. Looked up from germline, CDR1 is LNHNV and CDR2 is YYDKDF (reference sequence). This CDR3 spans 15 amino acids. V was clipped by 4 bases and J by 2 bases, with 14 bases between them. CDR3: CATSMRRTLNTEAFF. CDR3 nucleotide sequence: TGTGCCACCAGCATGAGACGGACCCTTAACACTGAAGCTTTCTTT.